The TCR beta chain under discussion was sequenced for a study of regulatory T cells in long-lasting Graves disease. The CDR3 contains 12 residues. Trimming took 1 base from V and 3 from J, leaving 4 bases between them. In germline, CDR1 is MGHRA, CDR2 YSYEKL. Noted time point: persistent/refractory GD, antithyroid drugs over 5 years with positive TRAb. Researchers made the TCR library from RNA that was extracted from PBMCs. Building of the TCR beta libraries involved iRepertoire HTBI primers and Arm-PCR of CDR3 regions. TCRdb re-analysed the multiplex PCR reads in MiXCR, keeping a single row per CDR3 protein. The sample gives a few hundred thousand distinct CDR3 sequences, 23% of which show up once; over 25% is in the top ten. Concerning this clonotype: What it binds is unknown.

Findings and caveats of the study: Persistent patients had more shared public clonotypes (around 2,700) than new patients (approximately 920). Repertoires from persistent disease leaned toward TRBV28, TRBJ1-2 and TRBJ2-5.

The TCR sequence derives from a female donor with Graves disease. Here the sequenced sample was peripheral blood mononuclear cells (PBMCs), taken when the disease was refractory, from a patient treated with antithyroid drugs. The V gene is TRBV4-1, the J gene TRBJ2-7, with D hard to call. CDR3 sequence: CASSQVDYEQYF. The DNA for the CDR3 is TGCGCCAGCAGCCAAGTTGACTACGAGCAGTACTTC.